The entry below describes one T cell receptor beta chain. The target antigen is unknown. Template for every sorted-subset replicate PCR totaled roughly 210 ng DNA, 25,000 to 35,000 T cell genomes. Some clones are missing from TCRdb's copy, which holds only in-frame ones; the method was immunoSEQ multiplex PCR. The table has approximately 2,000,000 clones, about 94% seen once. The naive CD8 subset, CD45RO-negative cells positively selected for CCR7, excluded terminally differentiated effector memory CD45RA+ cells. This sample is drawn from a study of shared clonotypes between healthy human individuals. Study-wide results and caveats: Despite large depth, sorted-subset datasets appeared incompletely sequenced. Clonotype sharing among donors likely depends on sequencing depth.

The V gene's germline CDR1 is SGDLS and CDR2 YYNGEE. The CDR3 length is 16 residues. After removal of 0 bases from V and 10 bases from J, the junction contained 11 bases not matched to a gene. The TCR originated in a man aged 18 to 30 in good health. Some clones in this sample may be carry-over from other donors' samples. The chain combines TRBV9 with TRBJ2-1, with 9 bases matching TRBD2. Material: naive CD8+ T cells from PBMCs. This chain's CDR3 is CASSVEGKREVAEQFF. The CDR3 bases are TGTGCCAGCAGCGTAGAGGGAAAGCGGGAGGTAGCCGAGCAGTTCTTC.